The 19 T cell receptor beta chains below were found in one sample sequenced in a study of OX40 agonist ivuxolimab in advanced cancers. Libraries were prepared by immunoSEQ multiplex PCR; TCRdb keeps only in-frame clonotypes and omits some of them. The table shows 60,000 to 65,000 clones, with 84% occurring only once. Sequenced here: CD4+ or CD8+ T cells sorted from blood, sampled in a trial of the OX40 agonist ivuxolimab. Receptors were obtained from an adult with an advanced solid tumor such as melanoma, head and neck, liver or kidney cancer.

CDR3 protein: CASRSGAGTDTQYF. CDR3 in DNA: TGTGCCAGCAGATCAGGGGCCGGTACAGATACGCAGTATTTT. The chain employs TRBV5-5 and TRBJ2-3, with D perhaps TRBD1 (6 bases). Between the trimmed V and J ends, which lost 5 bases and 3 bases, there was a span of 13 bases. Germline V CDR1 and CDR2: SGHKS, YYEKEE (reference sequence). The length of the CDR3 is 14 residues.

The chain carries TRBV12-5 and TRBJ2-3, with 11 nucleotides matching TRBD1. The germline V gene encodes CDR1 LGHNT and CDR2 FRNRAP. CDR3 size: 15 residues. V was clipped by 6 bases and J by 3 bases; unmatched bases: 5. CDR3 region: CASGPGTGGTDTQYF. The DNA of the CDR3 is TGTGCTAGTGGACCCGGGACAGGGGGAACAGATACGCAGTATTTT.

J is TRBJ1-4 and V is TRBV18, with unresolved D. This CDR3 comprises 11 residues. Germline-derived CDR1 and CDR2 are KGHSH and LQKENI. V was pared by 4 bases and J by 8 bases, with 5 bases between. The CDR3 coding sequence is TGTGCCAGCTCACAGAAGGAAAAACTGTTTTTT. As protein: CASSQKEKLFF.

The sample holds a few counts of this clone. This chain connects TRBV19 to TRBJ1-2; 8 positions agree with TRBD1. This CDR3 comprises 13 residues. Per the germline V gene, CDR1 is LNHDA and CDR2 is SQIVND (reference sequence). V was pared by 6 bases and J by 7 bases, with 7 bases of the junction left unmatched. CDR3 DNA sequence: TGTGCCAGTAGCTACGGACAGGGCCGTGGCTACACCTTC. It specifies CASSYGQGRGYTF.

The rearrangement uses TRBV4-1 and TRBJ2-3; 7 bases align to TRBD2. The junction had 4 bases not matched to a gene; V was cut back by 1 base and J by 6 bases. CDR1 is MGHRA, CDR2 YSYEKL, per germline. CDR3 size: 14 residues. DNA for the CDR3: TGCGCCAGCAGCCAAGGCGGGGGAAGGGATACGCAGTATTTT. Protein product: CASSQGGGRDTQYF.

The rearrangement joins TRBV15 to TRBJ1-2; D is unclear. The CDR3 has 13 amino acids. The germline V and J ends were trimmed by 6 bases and 4 bases, with 12 bases remaining between them. Germline-derived CDR1 and CDR2 are LNHNV and YYDKDF (reference sequence). In DNA form, the CDR3 reads TGTGCCACCAGGGCGTCGGGGTCCTATGGCTACACCTTC. Translation: CATRASGSYGYTF.

The V and J genes are TRBV7-9 and TRBJ2-2, with a weak D call TRBD1 (6 bases). The germline V gene encodes CDR1 SEHNR and CDR2 FQNEAQ (reference sequence). The CDR3 sequence is 14 residues long. Trimming shortened V by 2 bases and J by 5 bases, and 9 bases separated the two germline ends. Here the CDR3 reads CASSLLDSTGELFF. The CDR3 DNA reads as TGTGCCAGCAGCTTACTGGACAGTACCGGGGAGCTGTTTTTT.

The chain carries TRBV5-6 and TRBJ2-1; 8 bases line up with TRBD2. Looked up from germline, CDR1 is SGHDT and CDR2 is YYEEEE. J lost 12 bases, V lost 0 bases, and 20 bases had no gene match. The CDR3 is 18 amino acids. The CDR3 reads CASSLGLSPGAGVSGQFF. CDR3 DNA sequence: TGTGCCAGCAGCTTGGGTCTTTCGCCGGGAGCGGGGGTGTCGGGGCAGTTCTTC.

The chain recombines TRBV2 with TRBJ1-5; D gene ambiguous. CDR3 length: 15 amino acids. Looked up from germline, CDR1 is SNHLY and CDR2 is FYNNEI. V dropped 3 bases and J dropped 1 base, with 10 bases sitting between them. CDR3 residues: CASSEHTGSNQPQHF. CDR3 nucleotides: TGTGCCAGCAGTGAGCATACCGGCAGCAATCAGCCCCAGCATTTT.

V usage is TRBV6-1 and J usage is TRBJ1-4; 10 positions match TRBD1. The ends lost 6 bases at V and 8 bases at J; junction bases unmatched: 9. The germline V gene encodes CDR1 MNHNS and CDR2 SASEGT. The CDR3 loop spans 15 amino acids. Written as DNA, the CDR3 is TGTGCCAGCAGCGGAACGGGACAGGGGAGGGAAAAACTGTTTTTT. Its translation: CASSGTGQGREKLFF.

J is TRBJ1-5 and V is TRBV7-2; D remains ambiguous. V shed 5 bases and J shed 0 bases, with 5 bases lying between them. This CDR3 has 13 amino acids. Germline V gene sequence: CDR1 SGHTA, CDR2 FQGNSA. This CDR3 is CASSLSSNQPQHF. CDR3 bases: TGTGCCAGCAGCCTGAGTAGCAATCAGCCCCAGCATTTT.

This clone occurred once. This chain uses TRBV27 with TRBJ1-1; 7 positions match TRBD1. The J segment lost 4 bases and the V segment lost 8 bases, leaving 10 bases of the junction unmatched. The CDR3 runs to 14 residues. The germline gives CDR1 MNHEY, CDR2 SMNVEV (reference sequence). The CDR3 nucleotides are TGTGCCAGCTCCCAGACAGGGTGGGCCACTGAAGCTTTCTTT. It codes for CASSQTGWATEAFF.

CDR3 region: CASSGQGAGTDTQYF. The CDR3 region has the DNA TGTGCCAGCAGCGGACAGGGGGCAGGCACAGATACGCAGTATTTT. The chain combines TRBV21-1 with TRBJ2-3; the table calls TRBD1, which could not be checked here. TRBV21-1 counts as a pseudogene. There are 15 residues in the CDR3.

This chain connects TRBV5-8 to TRBJ1-3; D might be TRBD1 (6 bases). CDR1 is SGHTS and CDR2 is YDEGEE in the germline V gene. The V and J ends lost 3 bases and 0 bases respectively, with 7 bases between them. CDR3 size: 14 residues. The CDR3 bases are TGTGCCAGCAGCTACAGGGTCTCTGGAAACACCATATATTTT. Its protein product is CASSYRVSGNTIYF.

J is TRBJ1-5 and V is TRBV7-8, with a tentative D call TRBD1 (6 bases). CDR1 and CDR2 from the germline V gene are SGHVS and FQNEAQ. This CDR3 is 15 amino acids long. Trimming cost V 5 bases and J 3 bases, with 14 bases left between them. CDR3 sequence reads: CASSETGANNQPQHF. CDR3 in DNA: TGTGCCAGCAGCGAAACGGGGGCGAACAATCAGCCCCAGCATTTT.

About this clone: The junction does not match germline at one end; this may be a read error. In DNA form, the CDR3 reads TGTGCCAGCAGCTTGGTTATGGGACAGGGGGAGGGCTACACCTTC. Amino acid sequence: CASSLVMGQGEGYTF. The J gene is TRBJ1-2, the V gene TRBV5-3; 11 nucleotides align to TRBD1. TRBV5-3 is an open reading frame whose function is uncertain. CDR3 length: 15 amino acids.

This chain joins TRBV4-1 and TRBJ2-7, with D possibly matching TRBD2 (6 bases). Germline values: CDR1 MGHRA, CDR2 YSYEKL. Trimming stripped 2 bases from V and 4 bases from J, with 21 bases between. The CDR3 is made up of 17 amino acids. DNA for the CDR3: TGCGCCAGCAGCCAATTCCTAATCCCTCCGGGGGTATACGAGCAGTACTTC. This codes for CASSQFLIPPGVYEQYF.

V and J are TRBV5-6 and TRBJ1-4; D not resolved. The CDR3 totals 13 residues. Germline V gene lookup returns CDR1 SGHDT and CDR2 YYEEEE. Trimming removed 6 bases from V and 6 bases from J, with 12 bases in between. This chain's CDR3 is CASNQKSDEKLFF. The CDR3 nucleotides are TGTGCCAGCAACCAAAAGTCAGATGAAAAACTGTTTTTT.

V and J are TRBV2 and TRBJ1-5; 8 bases align to TRBD1. V trimming: 5 bases; J trimming: 7 bases; junction bases outside the gene matches: 7. The CDR3 loop spans 14 amino acids. Germline CDR1 is SNHLY and CDR2 is FYNNEI. CDR3 protein: CASSTQQGGQPQHF. The CDR3 DNA sequence: TGTGCCAGCAGTACCCAACAGGGGGGACAGCCCCAGCATTTT.